This T cell receptor beta chain was captured by sequencing in a study of human T cells and chemical hapten exposure. Study outcomes and limitations: TCRs exceeding 1 in 1000 frequency stayed unchanged with DPC sensitization.

TCRdb re-derived calls from the RACE reads in MiXCR, one entry per CDR3 protein. The data contain about 260,000 distinct CDR3 sequences, over 8% of them seen just once; the ten biggest clones take up 2.3%. Time point defined: pre-sensitization, week 0. As to treatment: therapeutic diphenylcyclopropenone sensitization with weekly scalp DPC. CDR3 length: 14 residues. V gave up 2 bases and J gave up 4 bases, with 11 bases separating them. From germline, CDR1 is SEHNR and CDR2 FQNEAQ (reference sequence). This clonotype was recorded many times. The antigen is unknown. Source: whole blood, taken in connection with sensitization to the hapten diphenylcyclopropenone (DPC). This receptor was identified in a woman aged 40 to 50 with alopecia areata. Some clones in this sample may be carry-over from other donors' samples. The chain carries TRBV7-9 and TRBJ2-5; a possible D gene is TRBD2 (7 bases). CDR3 coding DNA: TGTGCCAGCAGCTTAACAGGGAGGGGAGAGACCCAGTACTTC. Encoded protein: CASSLTGRGETQYF.